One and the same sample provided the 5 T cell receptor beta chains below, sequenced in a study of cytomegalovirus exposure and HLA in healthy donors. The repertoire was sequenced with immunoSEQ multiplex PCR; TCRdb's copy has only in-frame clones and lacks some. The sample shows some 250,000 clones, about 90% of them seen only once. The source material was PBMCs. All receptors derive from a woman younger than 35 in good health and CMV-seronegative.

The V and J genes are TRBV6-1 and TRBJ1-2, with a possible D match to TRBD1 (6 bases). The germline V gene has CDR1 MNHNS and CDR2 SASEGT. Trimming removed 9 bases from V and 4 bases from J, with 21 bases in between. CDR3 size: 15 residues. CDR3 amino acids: CASGISQGSRYGYTF. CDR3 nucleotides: TGTGCCAGTGGAATCTCACAGGGTTCCCGCTATGGCTACACCTTC.

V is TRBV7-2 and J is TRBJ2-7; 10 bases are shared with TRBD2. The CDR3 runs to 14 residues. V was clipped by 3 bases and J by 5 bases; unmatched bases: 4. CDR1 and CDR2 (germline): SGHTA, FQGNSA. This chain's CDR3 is CASSLLAGGHEQYV. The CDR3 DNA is TGTGCCAGCAGCTTGTTAGCGGGGGGTCACGAGCAGTACGTC.

CDR3 amino acids: CASSLELGDGGNQPQHF. CDR3 nucleotide sequence: TGTGCCAGCAGCTTAGAATTAGGAGATGGGGGGAATCAGCCCCAGCATTTT. This sequence joins TRBV12-1 and TRBJ1-5. TRBV12-1 counts as a pseudogene. The CDR3 has 17 amino acids.

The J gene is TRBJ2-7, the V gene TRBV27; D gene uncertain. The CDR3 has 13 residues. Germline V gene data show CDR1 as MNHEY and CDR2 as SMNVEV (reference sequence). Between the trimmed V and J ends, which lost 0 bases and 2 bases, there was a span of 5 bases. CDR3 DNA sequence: TGTGCCAGCAGTTTATCGAGGACCTACGAGCAGTACTTC. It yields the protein CASSLSRTYEQYF.

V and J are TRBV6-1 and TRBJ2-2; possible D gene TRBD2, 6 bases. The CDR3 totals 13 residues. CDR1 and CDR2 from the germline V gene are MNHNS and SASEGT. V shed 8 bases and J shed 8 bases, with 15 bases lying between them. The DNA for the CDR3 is TGTGCCAGCCCCACCACTAGCATGGGGGAGCTGTTTTTT. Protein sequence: CASPTTSMGELFF.